This T cell receptor beta chain was retrieved from a study of blood T cell repertoires in COVID-19. Background on the study: PBMCs, B-cell-depleted T cells, or T cells provided the cDNA or gDNA that made up the material.

This CDR3 is 16 amino acids long. Trimming left V 10 bases short and J 4 bases short, with 22 bases between. CDR1 is MDHEN and CDR2 is SYDVKM in the germline V gene. Clones were read by immunoSEQ multiplex PCR, and TCRdb kept only the in-frame ones, dropping some. The table lists more than 110,000 clones, around 86% of them singletons. This clonotype was obtained from a woman of 80 years or more with acute or convalescent COVID-19. The sample consisted of peripheral blood. The genes are TRBV28 and TRBJ2-2; TRBD2 might be the D (7 bases). CDR3 amino acids: CATSPAGGRGTGELFF. CDR3 DNA sequence: TGTGCCACCTCTCCGGCCGGGGGGCGCGGCACCGGGGAGCTGTTTTTT.